The 5 T cell receptor beta chains given below trace back to one sample, sequenced in a study of T cell responses to AZD1222 COVID-19 vaccine. The protocol was immunoSEQ multiplex PCR, while the TCRdb copy is restricted to in-frame clones and leaves out a portion. The sample shows approximately 150,000 clones, just under 90% of them seen only once. This specimen consisted of peripheral blood, obtained 28 days after the second dose of the MenACWY control vaccine. The receptors originated from an adult who received the MenACWY meningococcal vaccine as a control.

CDR3 in amino acids: CALSRGSYEQYF. The CDR3 coding sequence is TGTGCCCTATCGCGGGGATCCTACGAGCAGTACTTC. V gene TRBV30 combines with J gene TRBJ2-7, with D tentatively TRBD2 (6 bases). Trimming shortened V by 8 bases and J by 1 base, and 12 bases separated the two germline ends. Germline V gives CDR1 GTSNPN, CDR2 SVGIG (reference sequence). CDR3 length: 12 amino acids. The whole variable domain, filled in from reference TRBV30 and TRBJ2-7, reads SQTIHQWPATLVQPVGSPLSLECTVEGTSNPNLYWYRQAAGRGLQLLFYSVGIGQISSEVPQNLSASRPQDRQFILSSKKLLLSDSGFYLCALSRGSYEQYFGPGTRLTVT.

CDR3 bases: TGTGCCAGCAGCGACAGGAGCAATCAGCCCCAGCATTTT. This sequence encodes CASSDRSNQPQHF. J is TRBJ1-5 and V is TRBV7-2; weak D call: TRBD1 (6 bases). This CDR3 spans 13 amino acids. The V and J ends lost 5 bases and 1 base respectively, with 6 bases between them. Germline CDR1 SGHTA, CDR2 FQGNSA. Using reference TRBV7-2 and TRBJ1-5 for the parts outside the CDR3, the full variable domain is GAGVSQSPSNKVTEKGKDVELRCDPISGHTALYWYRQSLGQGLEFLIYFQGNSAPDKSGLPSDRFSAERTGGSVSTLTIQRTQQEDSAVYLCASSDRSNQPQHFGDGTRLSIL.

The rearrangement joins TRBV28 to TRBJ1-1, with unresolved D. Trimming took 2 bases from V and 4 from J, leaving 5 bases between them. The CDR3 contains 12 residues. Germline V gives CDR1 MDHEN, CDR2 SYDVKM. The CDR3 is CASSLGRTEAFF. The CDR3 DNA reads as TGTGCCAGCAGTTTAGGTCGCACTGAAGCTTTCTTT.

The genes are TRBV4-1 and TRBJ2-7, with TRBD2 identical over 10 bases. The CDR3 sequence is 17 residues long. V was clipped by 1 base and J by 0 bases; unmatched bases: 6. Germline V gene sequence: CDR1 MGHRA, CDR2 YSYEKL. The CDR3 region is CASSQAEVAGGSYEQYF. The CDR3 coding sequence is TGCGCCAGCAGCCAAGCTGAAGTAGCGGGAGGCTCCTACGAGCAGTACTTC.

The V gene is TRBV28, the J gene TRBJ2-2, with D maybe TRBD2 (6 bases). This CDR3 is 13 amino acids long. With 4 bases removed from V and 5 bases from J, the gap between germline ends came to 8 bases. Looked up from germline, CDR1 is MDHEN and CDR2 is SYDVKM. Written as DNA, the CDR3 is TGTGCCAGCAGTTGGGGGGTGACCGGGGAGCTGTTTTTT. Protein product: CASSWGVTGELFF.